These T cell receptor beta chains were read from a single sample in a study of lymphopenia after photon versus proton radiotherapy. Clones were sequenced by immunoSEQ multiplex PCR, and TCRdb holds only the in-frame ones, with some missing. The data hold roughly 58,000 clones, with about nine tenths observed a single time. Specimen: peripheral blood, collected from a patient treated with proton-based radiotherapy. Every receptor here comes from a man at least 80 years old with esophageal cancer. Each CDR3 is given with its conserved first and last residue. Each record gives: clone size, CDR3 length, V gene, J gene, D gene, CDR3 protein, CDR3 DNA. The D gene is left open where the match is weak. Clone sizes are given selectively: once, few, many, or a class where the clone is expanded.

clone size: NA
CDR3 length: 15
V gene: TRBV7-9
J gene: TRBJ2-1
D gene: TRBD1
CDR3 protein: CASSFIGTGWYEQFF
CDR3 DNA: TGTGCCAGCAGCTTCATAGGGACAGGGTGGTATGAGCAGTTCTTC

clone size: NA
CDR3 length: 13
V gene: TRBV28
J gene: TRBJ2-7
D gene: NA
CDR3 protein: CASSFFRSYEQYF
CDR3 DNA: TGTGCCAGCAGTTTTTTTCGCTCCTACGAGCAGTACTTC

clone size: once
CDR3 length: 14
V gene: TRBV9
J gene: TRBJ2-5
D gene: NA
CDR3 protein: CASSAGMGRETQYF
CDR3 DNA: TGTGCCAGCAGCGCGGGCATGGGGAGGGAGACCCAGTACTTC

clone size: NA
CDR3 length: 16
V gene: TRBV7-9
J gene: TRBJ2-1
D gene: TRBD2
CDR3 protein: CASRRYGGSGSYEQFF
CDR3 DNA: TGTGCCAGCAGACGTTATGGTGGTAGCGGGAGCTATGAGCAGTTCTTC

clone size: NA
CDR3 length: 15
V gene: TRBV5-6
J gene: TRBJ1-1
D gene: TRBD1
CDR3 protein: CASLIGTVPNIEAFF
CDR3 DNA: TGTGCCAGTCTGATAGGGACAGTCCCGAACATTGAAGCTTTCTTT

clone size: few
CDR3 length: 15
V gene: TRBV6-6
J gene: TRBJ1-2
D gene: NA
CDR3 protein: CASSFLPSQYYGYTF
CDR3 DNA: TGTGCCAGCAGTTTCCTCCCGTCGCAGTACTATGGCTACACCTTC

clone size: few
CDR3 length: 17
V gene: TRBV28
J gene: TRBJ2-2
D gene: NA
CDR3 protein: CASSLFRSGKNTGELFF
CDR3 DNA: TGTGCCAGCAGTTTATTCCGTAGCGGTAAGAACACCGGGGAGCTGTTTTTT

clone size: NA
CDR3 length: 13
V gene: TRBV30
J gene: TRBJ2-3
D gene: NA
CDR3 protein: CAWTTGEPGTQYF
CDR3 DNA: TGTGCCTGGACGACAGGTGAACCGGGTACGCAGTATTTT

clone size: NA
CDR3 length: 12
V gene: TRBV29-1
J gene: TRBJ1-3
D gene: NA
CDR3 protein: CSVGGRGNTIYF
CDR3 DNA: TGCAGCGTTGGCGGGAGAGGAAACACCATATATTTT

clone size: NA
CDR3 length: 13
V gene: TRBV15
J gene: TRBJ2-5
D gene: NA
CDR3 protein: CATSRDMLETQYF
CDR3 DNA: TGTGCCACCAGCAGGGACATGCTCGAGACCCAGTACTTC

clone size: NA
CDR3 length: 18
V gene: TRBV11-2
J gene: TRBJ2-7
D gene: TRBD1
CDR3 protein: CASSLVPSTGGNFYEQYF
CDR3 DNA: TGTGCCAGCAGCTTAGTCCCCTCTACAGGGGGCAATTTCTACGAGCAGTACTTC

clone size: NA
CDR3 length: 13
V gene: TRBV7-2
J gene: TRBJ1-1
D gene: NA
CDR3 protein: CASSLPPNTEAFF
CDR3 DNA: TGTGCCAGCAGCCTGCCCCCAAACACTGAAGCTTTCTTT

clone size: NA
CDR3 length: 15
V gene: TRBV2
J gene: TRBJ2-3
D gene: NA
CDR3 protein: CASSDRARVTDTQYF
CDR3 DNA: TGTGCCAGCAGTGATAGGGCCAGGGTCACAGATACGCAGTATTTT

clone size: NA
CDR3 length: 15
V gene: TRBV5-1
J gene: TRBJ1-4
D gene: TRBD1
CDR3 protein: CASSSAGTGREKLFF
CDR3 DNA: TGCGCCAGCAGCTCCGCCGGGACAGGGCGGGAAAAACTGTTTTTT

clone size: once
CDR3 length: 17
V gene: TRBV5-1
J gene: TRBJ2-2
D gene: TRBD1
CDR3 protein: CASSSGTGASNTGELFF
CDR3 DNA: TGCGCCAGCAGCTCCGGGACAGGAGCATCTAACACCGGGGAGCTGTTTTTT

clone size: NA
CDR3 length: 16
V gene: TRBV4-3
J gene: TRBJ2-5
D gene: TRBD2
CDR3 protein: CASSQGALAGLETQYF
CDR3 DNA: TGCGCCAGCAGCCAAGGGGCGCTAGCGGGGTTAGAGACCCAGTACTTC

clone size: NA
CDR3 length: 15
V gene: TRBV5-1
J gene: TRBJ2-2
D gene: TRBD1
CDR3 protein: CASSLGQGTTGELFF
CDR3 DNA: TGCGCCAGCAGCTTGGGACAGGGGACCACCGGGGAGCTGTTTTTT

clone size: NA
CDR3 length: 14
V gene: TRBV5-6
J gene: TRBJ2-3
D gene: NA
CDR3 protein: CASSFPGATDTQYF
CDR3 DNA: TGTGCCAGCAGCTTCCCAGGGGCCACAGATACGCAGTATTTT

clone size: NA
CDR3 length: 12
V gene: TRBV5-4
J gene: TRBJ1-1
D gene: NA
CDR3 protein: CATSPRDSGAFF
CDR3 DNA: TGTGCCACCTCACCCCGGGACTCAGGAGCTTTCTTT

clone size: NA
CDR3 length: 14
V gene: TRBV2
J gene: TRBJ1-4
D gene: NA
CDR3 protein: CASSEERTQEKLFF
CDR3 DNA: TGTGCCAGCAGTGAAGAGAGGACCCAGGAAAAACTGTTTTTT